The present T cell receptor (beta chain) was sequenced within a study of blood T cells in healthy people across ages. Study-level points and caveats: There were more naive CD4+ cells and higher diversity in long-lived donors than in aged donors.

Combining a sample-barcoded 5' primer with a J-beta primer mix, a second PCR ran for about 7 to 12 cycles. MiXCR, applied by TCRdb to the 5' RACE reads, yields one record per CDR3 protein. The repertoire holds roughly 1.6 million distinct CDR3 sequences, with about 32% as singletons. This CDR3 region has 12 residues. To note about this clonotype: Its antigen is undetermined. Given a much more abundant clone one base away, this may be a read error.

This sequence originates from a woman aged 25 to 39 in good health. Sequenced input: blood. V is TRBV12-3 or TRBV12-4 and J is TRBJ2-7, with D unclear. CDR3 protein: CANSLESYEQYF. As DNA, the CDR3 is TGTGCCAACAGTTTAGAGAGTTACGAGCAGTACTTC.